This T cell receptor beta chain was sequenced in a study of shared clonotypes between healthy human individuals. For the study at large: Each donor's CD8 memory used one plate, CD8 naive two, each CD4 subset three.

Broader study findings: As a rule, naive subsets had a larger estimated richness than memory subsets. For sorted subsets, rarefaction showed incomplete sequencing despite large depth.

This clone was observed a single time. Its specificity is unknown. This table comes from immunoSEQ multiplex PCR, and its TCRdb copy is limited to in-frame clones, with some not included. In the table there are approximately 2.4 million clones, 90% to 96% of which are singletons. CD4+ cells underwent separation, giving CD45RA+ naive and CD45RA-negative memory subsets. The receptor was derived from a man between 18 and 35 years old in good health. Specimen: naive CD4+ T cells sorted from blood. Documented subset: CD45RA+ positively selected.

The CDR3 DNA reads as TGTGCCATCAGTGAGAGGCAGGGTGGGCAGTTCTTC. Protein sequence: CAISERQGGQFF. The chain couples TRBV10-3 to TRBJ2-1; maybe TRBD1 (5 bases). Trimming cost V 2 bases and J 12 bases, with 11 bases left between them. This CDR3 is built from 12 residues. Germline assignment: CDR1 ENHRY and CDR2 SYGVKD.